The 29 T cell receptor beta chains presented below share a single source sample, sequenced in a study of CDR3 diversity in severe acne. Via MiXCR, TCRdb re-called the PCR reads, giving one row per CDR3 protein. The sample lists around 100,000 distinct CDR3 sequences; roughly 51% were seen once. Sequencing was done on a sample of blood. The origin of the receptors is a male donor with acne.

Of note for this clonotype: A much larger clone differs from this one at a single base, so this may be a read error. The chain combines TRBV10-3 with TRBJ1-1, with 10 nucleotides matching TRBD1. Germline loops: CDR1 ENHRY, CDR2 SYGVKD. V trimming: 6 bases; J trimming: 6 bases; junction bases outside the gene matches: 7. The CDR3 is 14 residues long. The CDR3 DNA reads as TGTGCCATCAGGGGAGCCGACAGGGGGCCTGAAGCTTTCTTT. It encodes CAIRGADRGPEAFF.

The chain employs TRBV29-1 and TRBJ1-2, with D hard to call. There are 12 residues in the CDR3. V was shortened by 2 bases and J by 3 bases, with 7 bases between the two germline ends. From germline, CDR1 is SQVTM and CDR2 ANQGSEA. The CDR3 region is CSVESQYYGYTF. For the CDR3, the DNA is TGCAGCGTTGAATCCCAGTACTATGGCTACACCTTC.

The gene calls are TRBV20-1 and TRBJ2-2; D perhaps matches TRBD2 (7 bases). Trimming removed 2 bases at V and 7 bases at J, with 17 bases between. This CDR3 region has 15 residues. Germline CDR1 and CDR2: DFQATT and SNEGSKA (reference sequence). The CDR3 nucleotides read TGCAGTGCTAGAACGCAGGGGCGCGGGGGCGGGGAGCTGTTTTTT. Translated: CSARTQGRGGGELFF.

The DNA of the CDR3 is TGTGCCAGCAGAGCGGGAGTGGCCGGGGAGCTGTTTTTT. This translates into CASRAGVAGELFF. The chain links TRBV6-2 or TRBV6-3 to TRBJ2-2, with 8 bases fitting TRBD2. Germline CDR1 reads MNHEY; CDR2 reads SVGEGT. V lost 6 bases and J lost 6; bases outside the gene matches: 3. CDR3 length: 13 amino acids.

Concerning this clonotype: Germline and junction disagree at one end, which may indicate a read error. The chain carries TRBV18 and TRBJ1-1; the D gene is possibly TRBD1 (6 bases). The CDR3 has 16 residues. From germline, CDR1 is KGHSH and CDR2 LQKENI. In DNA form, the CDR3 reads TGTGCCAGCTCCCCACCAACGGGGGCGAGGAACACTGAAGCTTTCTTT. Protein product: CASSPPTGARNTEAFF.

The V call is TRBV19, the J call TRBJ2-1, with 7 bases lining up with TRBD2. Per the germline V gene, CDR1 is LNHDA and CDR2 is SQIVND (reference sequence). With 3 bases clipped from V and 3 bases from J, the junction kept 14 bases outside the gene matches. The CDR3 is 18 residues long. CDR3 sequence reads: CASSIMRLSGGFYNEQFF. Here the CDR3 DNA reads TGTGCCAGTAGTATTATGAGGCTTTCGGGAGGCTTCTACAATGAGCAGTTCTTC.

This chain joins TRBV2 and TRBJ2-2; 9 bases match TRBD2. Germline CDR1 SNHLY, CDR2 FYNNEI. V shed 4 bases and J 7 bases; nucleotides not matched to a gene: 7. The CDR3 is 15 amino acids. CDR3 sequence: CASSVGSGRGGELFF. CDR3 bases: TGTGCCAGCAGTGTTGGTAGCGGGAGAGGCGGGGAGCTGTTTTTT.

This sequence joins TRBV7-9 and TRBJ2-3, with 11 nucleotides matching TRBD2. Per germline, CDR1 SEHNR and CDR2 FQNEAQ (reference sequence). The CDR3 extends over 15 amino acids. V lost 4 bases, J lost 10 bases, and 10 bases stayed unmatched. CDR3 residues: CASSSGTSGGGPQYF. CDR3 bases: TGTGCCAGCAGCTCCGGGACTAGCGGAGGGGGGCCGCAGTATTTT.

Note on this clonotype: The junction and the germline gene differ at one end; a read error may be behind it. The genes are TRBV7-9 and TRBJ1-1; no clear D gene. CDR3 length: 8 amino acids. CDR1 and CDR2 from the germline V gene are SEHNR and FQNEAQ (reference sequence). The CDR3 spells CASSLDLF. In DNA form, the CDR3 reads TGTGCCAGCAGCTTAGATCTCTTT.

Concerning this clonotype itself: A much more abundant neighbour one base away suggests this may be a read error. This chain joins TRBV5-4 and TRBJ1-3, with D uncertain. CDR3 length: 13 residues. CDR1 is SGHNT and CDR2 is YYREEE in the germline V gene (reference sequence). Here the CDR3 DNA reads TGTGCCAGCGGCTTATTGGGGGGAAACACCATATATTTT. Encoded protein: CASGLLGGNTIYF.

Regarding this clonotype: A read error may explain this, as a much larger clone is one base away. The chain uses TRBV9 and TRBJ2-1; 10 bases agree with TRBD2. CDR1 is SGDLS, CDR2 YYNGEE, per germline. The CDR3 length is 14 residues. V lost 4 bases to trimming and J lost 11 bases; unmatched junction nucleotides: 9. Written as DNA, the CDR3 is TGTGCCAGCAGCCCCGGGGCTAGCGGGGGTAAGCAGTTCTTC. This codes for CASSPGASGGKQFF.

The chain links TRBV2 to TRBJ1-5; no clear D. V was shortened by 5 bases and J by 6 bases, with 14 bases between the two germline ends. This CDR3 region has 14 residues. The germline V gene has CDR1 SNHLY and CDR2 FYNNEI. The CDR3 coding sequence is TGTGCCAGCAGTTTAAGCGTGGGGATTCAGCCCCAGCATTTT. This encodes CASSLSVGIQPQHF.

This rearrangement joins TRBV25-1 to TRBJ2-2; D might be TRBD1 (6 bases). Germline assignment: CDR1 MGHDK and CDR2 SYGVNS. This CDR3 has 12 amino acids. Trimming removed 3 bases from V and 9 bases from J, with 8 bases in between. CDR3 sequence: CASSDTGWELFF. The DNA of the CDR3 is TGTGCCAGCAGTGATACAGGGTGGGAGCTGTTTTTT.

The chain links TRBV19 to TRBJ1-1, with D perhaps TRBD1 (6 bases). Germline CDR1 and CDR2: LNHDA and SQIVND (reference sequence). Between the trimmed V and J ends, which lost 8 bases and 0 bases, there was a span of 10 bases. The CDR3 sequence is 13 residues long. The CDR3 DNA is TGTGCCAGTGGACAGACCTTGAACACTGAAGCTTTCTTT. It specifies CASGQTLNTEAFF.

To note about this clonotype: Without the conserved terminal phenylalanine or tryptophan, this CDR3 likely stems from a read error. The DNA is omitted, as the CDR3 cannot be located on it reliably, and the CDR3 follows TCRdb's listing. The V call is TRBV7-6, the J call TRBJ2-5. The CDR3 is 9 residues long, counting both termini. Germline V gene sequence: CDR1 SGHVS, CDR2 FNYEAQ. This CDR3 is CASSYSGSY.

This clonotype occurred once. This chain links TRBV18 with TRBJ2-5; 7 bases fit TRBD2. This CDR3 has 16 amino acids. J was trimmed by 5 bases and V by 0 bases; bases with no gene match: 9. Germline CDR1 reads KGHSH; CDR2 reads LQKENI. CDR3 coding DNA: TGTGCCAGCTCACCACCGGAGGTCGGACTAGTGGAGACCCAGTACTTC. Protein sequence: CASSPPEVGLVETQYF. The full variable domain, rest sourced from reference TRBV18 and TRBJ2-5, is NAGVMQNPRHLVRRRGQEARLRCSPMKGHSHVYWYRQLPEEGLKFMVYLQKENIIDESGMPKERFSAEFPKEGPSILRIQQVVRGDSAAYFCASSPPEVGLVETQYFGPGTRLLVL.

The V and J genes are TRBV5-6 and TRBJ2-5; 15 nucleotides agree with TRBD2. CDR1 and CDR2 (germline): SGHDT, YYEEEE. The CDR3 has 16 amino acids. Trimming removed 1 base from V and 4 bases from J; junction bases left unmatched: 2. The CDR3 here is CASSLWGLAGGETQYF. CDR3 sequence (DNA): TGTGCCAGCAGCTTGTGGGGACTAGCGGGAGGAGAGACCCAGTACTTC.

Concerning this clonotype: At one end the junction does not follow the germline gene, possibly because of a read error. The rearrangement uses TRBV9 and TRBJ2-7; D assignment may be TRBD1 or TRBD2 (7 bases each). Germline loops: CDR1 SGDLS, CDR2 YYNGEE. The CDR3 has 14 residues. The CDR3 DNA sequence: TGTGCCGGCAGCGGGGACAGTCCCTCCTATGAGCAGTGCTTC. Amino acids: CAGSGDSPSYEQCF.

This clonotype was found a few times. J is TRBJ1-6 and V is TRBV3-1; no definite D call. Trimming cost V 1 base and J 16 bases, with 11 bases left between them. The germline gives CDR1 LGHDT, CDR2 YNNKEL (reference sequence). The CDR3 totals 12 residues. CDR3 nucleotide sequence: TGTGCCAGCAGCCAAGGTGGCAGCACTCTCCACTTT. Translation: CASSQGGSTLHF.

The chain combines TRBV19 with TRBJ2-1, with D unresolved. Trimming shortened V by 1 base and J by 2 bases, and 15 bases separated the two germline ends. CDR1 is LNHDA and CDR2 is SQIVND in the germline V gene (reference sequence). This CDR3 has 17 residues. CDR3 residues: CASSIVGGALTYNEQFF. In DNA form, the CDR3 reads TGTGCCAGTAGTATAGTCGGCGGTGCGCTCACCTACAATGAGCAGTTCTTC.

This clonotype is a singleton in its sample. A clone one base away is much larger, so this may be a read error. CDR3 bases: TGCACCAGCAGCCCGCTCCCCAGCTCCTACAATGAGCAGTTCTTC. It codes for CTSSPLPSSYNEQFF. The V call is TRBV4-1, the J call TRBJ2-1; the D is unclear. This CDR3 contains 15 residues. Germline V gives CDR1 MGHRA, CDR2 YSYEKL.

This sequence joins TRBV11-2 and TRBJ1-1, with D unresolved. From germline, CDR1 is SGHAT and CDR2 FQNNGV. The length of the CDR3 is 15 residues. Trimming took 3 bases from V and 1 from J, leaving 12 bases between them. The CDR3 reads CASSFRRRTNTEAFF. CDR3 bases: TGTGCCAGCAGCTTCAGAAGGAGAACGAACACTGAAGCTTTCTTT. Full variable domain (missing parts from reference TRBV11-2 and TRBJ1-1): EAGVAQSPRYKIIEKRQSVAFWCNPISGHATLYWYQQILGQGPKLLIQFQNNGVVDDSQLPKDRFSAERLKGVDSTLKIQPAKLEDSAVYLCASSFRRRTNTEAFFGQGTRLTVV.

Regarding this clonotype: The limits of the CDR3 on the DNA are not certain, so only TCRdb's listed CDR3 is given. The chain combines TRBV5-4 with TRBJ1-5. Germline CDR1 and CDR2: SGHNT and YYREEE (reference sequence). The CDR3 extends over 23 residues, inclusive of both ends. The chain's CDR3 is CASSPCRVGRPLRAVLRAGHQHF.

The chain has TRBV11-2 and TRBJ1-1, with no clear D. This CDR3 region has 13 residues. Per the germline V gene, CDR1 is SGHAT and CDR2 is FQNNGV. Trimming shortened V by 7 bases and J by 0 bases, and 9 bases separated the two germline ends. CDR3 bases: TGTGCCAGCACCTTGGGCGTGAACACTGAAGCTTTCTTT. Its protein product is CASTLGVNTEAFF.

This chain links TRBV7-9 with TRBJ2-6, with D perhaps assigned TRBD1 or TRBD2 (5 bases each). Germline loops: CDR1 SEHNR, CDR2 FQNEAQ (reference sequence). CDR3 length: 14 amino acids. V was cut by 5 bases and J by 4 bases, with 9 bases left in between. The CDR3 loop reads CASSHGTGANVLTF. In nucleotides, the CDR3 is TGTGCCAGCAGCCACGGGACGGGGGCCAACGTCCTGACTTTC.

Ten or more counts support this clonotype. The CDR3 protein is CASSLGWGGSSYEQYF. The CDR3 coding sequence is TGTGCCAGCAGTTTAGGGTGGGGGGGTAGCTCCTACGAGCAGTACTTC. This rearrangement joins TRBV12-3 or TRBV12-4 to TRBJ2-7; 7 bases match TRBD2. The V gene end was trimmed by 1 base and the J gene end by 0 bases; junction bases not matched to a gene: 6. The CDR3 is 16 residues long.

The J gene is TRBJ1-2, the V gene TRBV2; no definite D call. Per the germline V gene, CDR1 is SNHLY and CDR2 is FYNNEI. Trimming removed 6 bases from V and 8 bases from J, with 10 bases in between. CDR3 length equals 11 residues. The CDR3 DNA sequence: TGTGCCAGCAGGCTAACGAGCGGCTACACCTTC. As protein: CASRLTSGYTF.

For the CDR3, the DNA is TGTGCCATCAGTGACTATACAAACACCGGGGAGCTGTTTTTT. This gives the protein CAISDYTNTGELFF. V gene TRBV10-3 combines with J gene TRBJ2-2, with D unresolved. The ends were cut back, 3 bases at V and 2 bases at J, with 7 bases in the middle. The CDR3 is made up of 14 amino acids. Looked up from germline, CDR1 is ENHRY and CDR2 is SYGVKD.

The chain employs TRBV7-2 and TRBJ2-1, with a tentative D call TRBD2 (6 bases). CDR3 size: 8 residues. Trimming pared 7 bases from V and 14 bases from J, leaving 6 bases between. Germline loops: CDR1 SGHTA, CDR2 FQGNSA. CDR3 nucleotides: TGTGCCAGCAAGCGGGAGTTCTTC. This sequence encodes CASKREFF. Full variable domain (remainder filled in from reference TRBV7-2 and TRBJ2-1): GAGVSQSPSNKVTEKGKDVELRCDPISGHTALYWYRQSLGQGLEFLIYFQGNSAPDKSGLPSDRFSAERTGGSVSTLTIQRTQQEDSAVYLCASKREFFGPGTRLTVL.